The rows below give T cell receptor beta chains drawn from one sample of a study of Graves' ophthalmopathy and Graves' hyperthyroidism. Using its own MiXCR run on the multiplex PCR reads, TCRdb lists one record per CDR3 protein. The sample has roughly 400,000 distinct CDR3 sequences; 18% are singletons. Specimen: peripheral blood. The source of these receptors is a woman aged 18-29 years with Graves' ophthalmopathy. Each CDR3 is given with its conserved first and last residue. A D gene is named only where the DNA matches it firmly. Clone size, where shown, is once, few, many, or a class for clones that have expanded.

D,size,V,J,DNA,CDR3
TRBD2,NA,TRBV27,TRBJ2-7,TGTGCCAGCAGTTCCCGATCGGGACTAGCGGAAATATACGAGCAGTACTTC,CASSSRSGLAEIYEQYF
NA,many,TRBV29-1,TRBJ2-7,TGCAGCGTTGAACAGGGGTTGGGTGAGCAGTACTTC,CSVEQGLGEQYF
NA,many,TRBV12-3/TRBV12-4,TRBJ1-5,TGTGCCAGCAGTTCCCCAGGGTTTCAGCCCCAGCATTTT,CASSSPGFQPQHF
NA,NA,TRBV20-1,TRBJ1-2,TGCAGTGCTCCCAGCGGGCCGTGGGGCTACACCTTC,CSAPSGPWGYTF
TRBD1,many,TRBV7-3,TRBJ2-1,TGTGCCAGCAGCCCAAGGACAGGCTTGGGCGAGCAGTTCTTC,CASSPRTGLGEQFF
TRBD1,many,TRBV6-2/TRBV6-3,TRBJ2-7,TGTGCCAGCACCAAAGGAAGGGACAGGGTGGGCTACGAGCAGTACTTC,CASTKGRDRVGYEQYF
NA,many,TRBV6-5,TRBJ2-7,TGTGCCAGCAGTTACCTCCCCGGCGGGTCCGAGCAGTACTTC,CASSYLPGGSEQYF
TRBD1,many,TRBV9,TRBJ1-1,TGTGCCAGCAGCGTAGCGACGGATCTTACAGGGGGCAAAGCTTTCTTT,CASSVATDLTGGKAFF
NA,many,TRBV6-2/TRBV6-3,TRBJ1-5,TGTGCCAGCAGTGCCATACCACCGGGGAGGGGCAATCAGCCCCAGCATTTT,CASSAIPPGRGNQPQHF
NA,NA,TRBV20-1,TRBJ2-5,TGCAGTGCTAGAGGCATAGGGACTGCACAAGAGACCCAGTACTTC,CSARGIGTAQETQYF
NA,many,TRBV6-1,TRBJ1-5,TGTGCCAGCAGTCCACACGGCCTTTATAGCAATCAGCCCCAGCATTTT,CASSPHGLYSNQPQHF
TRBD2,many,TRBV28,TRBJ2-5,TGTGCCAGCAGCTCTAGCGGGAGGGGACAAGAGACCCAGTACTTC,CASSSSGRGQETQYF
NA,many,TRBV6-2/TRBV6-3,TRBJ1-2,TGTGCCAGCAGTTACGCGGGGAGGGAGTCCTATGGCTACACCTTC,CASSYAGRESYGYTF
NA,many,TRBV6-2/TRBV6-3,TRBJ1-2,TGTGCCAGCAGTTACTCCAATAGATATGGCTACACCTTC,CASSYSNRYGYTF
TRBD2,NA,TRBV28,TRBJ2-7,TGTGCCACCGATAGCGGGAAACATGAGCAGTACTTC,CATDSGKHEQYF
TRBD1,many,TRBV12-3/TRBV12-4,TRBJ2-7,TGTGCCAGCAGCCCGGGACAGGGGTGGCTCGAGCAGTACTTC,CASSPGQGWLEQYF
TRBD1,many,TRBV15,TRBJ1-1,TGTGCCACCAGCAGAGACGGCAGGGGGACTGAAGCTTTCTTT,CATSRDGRGTEAFF
NA,many,TRBV6-5,TRBJ2-7,TGTGCCAGCAGTTATACCCATCTCCACAGCCCCTACGAGCAGTACTTC,CASSYTHLHSPYEQYF
TRBD1,many,TRBV10-3,TRBJ1-1,TGTGCCGTCATACCCGAAGGGACAGGGGGTAGGGAAGAGTCTGAAGCTTTCTTT,CAVIPEGTGGREESEAFF
NA,few,TRBV19,TRBJ1-2,TGTGCCAGTAGTGGAGGAGCACGGGTCTACACCTTC,CASSGGARVYTF
NA,many,TRBV28,TRBJ2-5,TGTGCCAGCAGTGAGGGGGGGAAAGAGACCCAGTACTTC,CASSEGGKETQYF
NA,few,TRBV6-1,TRBJ1-3,TGTGCCAGCAGAAGTGGCTCTGGAAACACCATATATTTT,CASRSGSGNTIYF
NA,many,TRBV18,TRBJ1-5,TGTGCCAGCTCACCACCCGCAGGTGGCCAGCCCCAGCATTTT,CASSPPAGGQPQHF
NA,many,TRBV6-1,TRBJ1-1,TGTGCCAGCAGCCCTCCGACAGGAGCGAACACTGAAGCTTTCTTT,CASSPPTGANTEAFF
NA,many,TRBV11-1,TRBJ1-1,TGTGCCAGCAGCGGCTGGGCGGCGAACACTGAAGCTTTCTTT,CASSGWAANTEAFF
TRBD2,many,TRBV5-1,TRBJ2-7,TGCGCCAGCAGCTTGCAGACTAGCGGGCCGTACGAGCAGTACTTC,CASSLQTSGPYEQYF
TRBD1,many,TRBV12-3/TRBV12-4,TRBJ2-7,TGTGCCAGCAGTTTTCATCCTTGGACAGGGCATTACGAGCAGTACTTC,CASSFHPWTGHYEQYF
NA,many,TRBV6-1,TRBJ1-4,TGTGCCAGCGAGGACAGACTTAATGAAAAACTGTTTTTT,CASEDRLNEKLFF
NA,many,TRBV9,TRBJ2-7,TGTGCCAGCAGCGACGCTCCAGGCGAGCAGTACTTC,CASSDAPGEQYF
NA,many,TRBV4-1,TRBJ2-7,TGCGCCAGCAGCGTCCGGGACAACTCCTACGAGCAGTACTTC,CASSVRDNSYEQYF
NA,many,TRBV11-2,TRBJ1-5,TGTGCCAGCAGCTTAGGAGGACGTAGTTATAGCAATCAGCCCCAGCATTTT,CASSLGGRSYSNQPQHF
TRBD1,once,TRBV5-8,TRBJ1-1,TGTGCCAGCAGCGATCCGACAGGGCCGAATACTGAAGCTTTCTTT,CASSDPTGPNTEAFF
NA,many,TRBV10-3,TRBJ2-7,TGTGCCATCCGCCGTGCCACCTACGAGCAGTACTTC,CAIRRATYEQYF
NA,many,TRBV6-1,TRBJ2-7,TGTGCCAGCAGTGAAGCTAGGGGAATCTACGAGCAGTACTTC,CASSEARGIYEQYF
TRBD2,few,TRBV12-3/TRBV12-4,TRBJ2-4,TGTGCCAGCAATTCAGGACTAGCGGGAAGGTACTTC,CASNSGLAGRYF
TRBD2,many,TRBV6-2/TRBV6-3,TRBJ2-3,TGTGCCAGCAGTTGGAGGGCTAGCGGGACCGGAGATACGCAGTATTTT,CASSWRASGTGDTQYF
NA,many,TRBV12-3/TRBV12-4,TRBJ1-2,TGTGCCAGCAGCCTGACAGGCTTTTATGGCTACACCTTC,CASSLTGFYGYTF
NA,many,TRBV12-3/TRBV12-4,TRBJ2-7,TGTGCCAGCAGGGACAGTCCGGGGTACGAGCAGTACTTC,CASRDSPGYEQYF
TRBD1,many,TRBV20-1,TRBJ2-5,TGCAGTGCTAGAGATAGGGCGGGTCGAGACAGGGGGGGTTTC,CSARDRAGRDRGGF
TRBD2,many,TRBV6-5,TRBJ2-2,TGTGCCAGCAGTTACCCCACCGTGGGGGGAGGGACCGGGGAGCTGTTTTTT,CASSYPTVGGGTGELFF
NA,many,TRBV12-5,TRBJ2-3,TGTGCTAGTGGGCTCACAGATACGCAGTATTTT,CASGLTDTQYF
NA,many,TRBV6-2/TRBV6-3,TRBJ2-4,TGTGCCAGCAGCTTTCGGGACGATCCGAACATTCAGTACTTC,CASSFRDDPNIQYF
NA,few,TRBV7-3,TRBJ2-5,TGTGCCAGCAGCCCCACGAATGGAGAGACCCAGTACTTC,CASSPTNGETQYF
NA,many,TRBV12-3/TRBV12-4,TRBJ1-1,TGTGCCAGCAGTTTTATGAGGATCGTGAACACTGAAGCTTTCTTT,CASSFMRIVNTEAFF
NA,many,TRBV29-1,TRBJ1-1,TGCAGCGTTTCTACTCGGCTCGACCCTAATCGTGAAGCTTTCTTT,CSVSTRLDPNREAFF